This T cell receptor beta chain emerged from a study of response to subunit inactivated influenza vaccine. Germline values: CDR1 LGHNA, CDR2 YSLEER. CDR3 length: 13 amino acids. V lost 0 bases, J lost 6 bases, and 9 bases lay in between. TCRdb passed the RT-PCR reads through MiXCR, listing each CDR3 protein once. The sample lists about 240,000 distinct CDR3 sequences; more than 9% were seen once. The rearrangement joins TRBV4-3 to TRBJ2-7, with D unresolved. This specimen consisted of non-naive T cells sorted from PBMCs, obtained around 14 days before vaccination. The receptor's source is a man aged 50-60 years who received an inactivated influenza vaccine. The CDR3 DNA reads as TGCGCCAGCAGCCAAGATAGAGAGATCGAGCAGTACTTC. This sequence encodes CASSQDREIEQYF.